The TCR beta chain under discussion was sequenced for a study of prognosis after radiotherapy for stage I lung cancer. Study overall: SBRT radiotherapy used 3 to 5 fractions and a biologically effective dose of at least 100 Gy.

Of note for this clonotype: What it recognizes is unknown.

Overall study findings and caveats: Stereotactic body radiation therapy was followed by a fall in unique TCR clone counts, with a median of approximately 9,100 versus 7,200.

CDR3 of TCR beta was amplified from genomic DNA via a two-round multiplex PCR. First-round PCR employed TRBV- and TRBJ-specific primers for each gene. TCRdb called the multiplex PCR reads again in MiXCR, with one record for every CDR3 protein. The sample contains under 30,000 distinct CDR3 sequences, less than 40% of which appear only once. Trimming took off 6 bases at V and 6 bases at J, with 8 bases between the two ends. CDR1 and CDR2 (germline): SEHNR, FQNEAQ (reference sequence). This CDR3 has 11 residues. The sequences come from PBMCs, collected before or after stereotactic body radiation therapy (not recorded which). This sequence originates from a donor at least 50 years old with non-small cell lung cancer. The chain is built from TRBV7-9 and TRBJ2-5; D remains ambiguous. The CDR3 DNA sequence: TGTGCCAGCAGTTCGGCGAAGACCCAGTACTTC. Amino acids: CASSSAKTQYF.